This TCR beta chain emerged from a study of blood T cell repertoires in COVID-19 (dated by TCRdb to the early 2020s). Broadly, across the study: Samples from collaborators originated in the United States, Italy and Spain and spanned both the acute and convalescent phases of COVID-19. Samples were obtained from the ongoing ImmuneRACE study (first 160 participants) and from approximately 1,200 subjects provided by 6 global collaborators. The dataset comprised deeply sampled blood TCRbeta repertoires from subjects exposed to, actively infected with, or recovered from COVID-19. The material from the prospective study consisted of cDNA or gDNA derived from T cells, B-cell-depleted T cells, or PBMCs. The repertoires were made available in a free public database intended to serve as a resource for research on the immune response to SARS-CoV-2. Where available, HLA class I and class II types were obtained from metadata supplied by the sample provider rather than from assay-based typing. The sample metadata nearly always contained a de-identified subject ID, COVID-19 status, age in years and sex. What the study reported, not specific to this receptor: The amount of clinical and demographic metadata varied by source and participant and was provided uncurated.

Details on this clone: Its antigen is not yet known. There are no base qualities to consult, and no much larger clone falls within one base.

The immunoSEQ Assay, a bias-controlled multiplex PCR, was used to amplify TCRbeta CDR3 regions from genomic DNA. Under the source paper's analysis protocol: Nucleated cell counts per sample were estimated from amplification of reference gene primers within the assay. To quantify the absolute abundance of each unique TCRbeta CDR3 rearrangement, sequence reads were collapsed and filtered. For each sample, productive Simpson clonality was calculated as the square root of Simpson's diversity index across productive rearrangements. TCRdb took this table from immuneACCESS and kept in-frame rearrangements with V and J called. Such tables lack part of the clones; where checked against another copy, unresolved V genes explain under half of the gap, and the rest is unexplained. V, J and clone size are taken as reported in that table, and D and trimming were inferred from the DNA itself. A total of more than 250,000 clones appear in this sample, approximately 85% of them only once. The top ten constitute roughly 2.3% of the sample.

Participants in the prospective study were enrolled through a virtual design, were aged about 18 to 90 years, and lived in approximately 25 United States geographic areas. In the prospective study, participants were assigned to cohorts based on the clinical history participants reported in a screening survey and a study questionnaire. Recovered participants in ImmuneRACE Cohort 3 were defined by two consecutive negative NP/OP PCR tests, clearance by a healthcare professional, or resolution of symptoms. Each participant in the prospective study had whole blood, serum and a nasopharyngeal or oropharyngeal swab collected by mobile phlebotomists. Participants in the prospective study had the option to provide additional blood draws and questionnaires over a 2-month period. Prospective study blood samples were shipped either frozen or at room temperature before DNA extraction. Counted from cysteine to phenylalanine, this CDR3 has 13 amino acids. Solely the CDR3 DNA is kept, with 39 bases framed from the first base. Via the germline V gene, CDR1 is SNHLY and CDR2 FYNNEI. V trim: 8 bases; J trim: 6 bases; unmatched bases: 7.

Sample: PBMCs or T cells enriched from blood (not recorded which). The TCR comes from a man aged 25-40 years who had recovered from COVID-19. The chain was built from TRBV2 and TRBJ2-5; 9 junctional bases match TRBD2. The nucleotide sequence reads as follows: TGTGCCAGCTGGGGACTAGCCGTACAGACCCAGTACTTC. It translates to CASWGLAVQTQYF. Outside the CDR3, residues come from the reference TRBV2 and TRBJ2-5 proteins, so the full variable domain is: EPEVTQTPSHQVTQMGQEVILRCVPISNHLYFYWYRQILGQKVEFLVSFYNNEISEKSEIFDDQFSVERPDGSNFTLKIRSTKLEDSAMYFCASWGLAVQTQYFGPGTRLLVL.